This T cell receptor beta chain was obtained from a study of graft-versus-host responses after intestinal transplantation. Looking at the study overall: The whole recipient group had anti-thymocyte globulin induction followed by tacrolimus and steroids for roughly three years.

Comments on this clone: Its target is not known.

This CDR3 region has 13 residues. V gave up 1 base and J gave up 7 bases, with 12 bases separating them. Germline CDR1 reads SGHRS; CDR2 reads YFSETQ. Repertoires were generated with immunoSEQ multiplex PCR, while TCRdb's copy carries only in-frame clones and drops some. The table lists 70,000 to 75,000 clones, 70% to 90% of them singletons. Material: unstimulated CD8+ T cells sorted from spleen or lymph node cells, obtained before intestinal transplant. This TCR came from a human donor who received an intestinal transplant. The chain links TRBV5-1 to TRBJ2-7; D not certain. Here the CDR3 reads CASSLWPVGEQYF. The CDR3 DNA is TGCGCCAGCAGCTTGTGGCCCGTCGGGGAGCAGTACTTC. The variable domain in full, with the rest retrieved from reference TRBV5-1 and TRBJ2-7, is KAGVTQTPRYLIKTRGQQVTLSCSPISGHRSVSWYQQTPGQGLQFLFEYFSETQRNKGNFPGRFSGRQFSNSRSEMNVSTLELGDSALYLCASSLWPVGEQYFGPGTRLTVT.